Listed here is a single TCR beta chain. The target antigen is unknown. The V and J ends lost 5 bases and 4 bases respectively, with 9 bases between them. This CDR3 contains 12 residues. From germline, CDR1 is DFQATT and CDR2 SNEGSKA (reference sequence). As the method for making TCR beta libraries, quantitative 5'-RACE with molecular barcodes was used. TCRdb reanalysed the 5' RACE reads using MiXCR and keeps one entry per CDR3 protein. The data contain about 220,000 distinct CDR3 sequences, roughly 10% of them singletons. This record belongs to a study of CD8 T cells in ankylosing spondylitis. Points from the study as a whole: Matched synovial fluid from ankylosing spondylitis patients was reported to be enriched for disease-linked clones.

The sample comprised blood, either unsorted or a sorted T cell fraction (not recorded which). This TCR derives from a male donor with ankylosing spondylitis or in good health (not recorded which). This rearrangement joins TRBV20-1 to TRBJ1-5; D is unresolved. The CDR3 here is CSAPQANQPQHF. The CDR3 DNA sequence: TGCAGTGCTCCCCAGGCAAATCAGCCCCAGCATTTT.